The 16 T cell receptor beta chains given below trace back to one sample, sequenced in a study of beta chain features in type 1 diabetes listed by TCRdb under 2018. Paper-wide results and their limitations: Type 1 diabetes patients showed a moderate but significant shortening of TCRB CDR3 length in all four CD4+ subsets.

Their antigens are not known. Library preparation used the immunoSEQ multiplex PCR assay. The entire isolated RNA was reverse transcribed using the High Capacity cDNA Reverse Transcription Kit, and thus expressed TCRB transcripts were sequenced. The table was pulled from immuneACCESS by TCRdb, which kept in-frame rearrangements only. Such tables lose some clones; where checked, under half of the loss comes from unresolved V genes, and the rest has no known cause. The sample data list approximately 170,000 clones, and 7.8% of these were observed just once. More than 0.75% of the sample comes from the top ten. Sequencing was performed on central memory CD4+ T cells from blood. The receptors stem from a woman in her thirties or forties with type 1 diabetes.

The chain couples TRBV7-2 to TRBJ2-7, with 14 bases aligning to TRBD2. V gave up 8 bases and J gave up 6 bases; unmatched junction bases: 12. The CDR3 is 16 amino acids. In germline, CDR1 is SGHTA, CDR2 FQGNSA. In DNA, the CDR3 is TGTGCCAGCGCCTCCACCCAGGGACTAGCGGGAGCCGAGCAGTACTTC. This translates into CASASTQGLAGAEQYF.

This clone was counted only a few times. The CDR3 sequence is CASGSGTQETQYF. The CDR3 DNA sequence: TGTGCCAGCGGAAGCGGGACCCAAGAGACCCAGTACTTC. V usage is TRBV9 and J usage is TRBJ2-5; 7 nucleotides align to TRBD2. The CDR3 loop spans 13 amino acids. V dropped 7 bases and J dropped 1; count of bases not matched to a gene: 4. Germline CDR1 reads SGDLS; CDR2 reads YYNGEE.

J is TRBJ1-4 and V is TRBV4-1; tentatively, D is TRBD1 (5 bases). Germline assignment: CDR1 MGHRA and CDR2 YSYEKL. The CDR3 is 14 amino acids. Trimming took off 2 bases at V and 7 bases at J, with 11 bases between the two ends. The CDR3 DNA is TGCGCCAGCAGCCAAATGGACATAACTGAAAAACTGTTTTTT. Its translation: CASSQMDITEKLFF.

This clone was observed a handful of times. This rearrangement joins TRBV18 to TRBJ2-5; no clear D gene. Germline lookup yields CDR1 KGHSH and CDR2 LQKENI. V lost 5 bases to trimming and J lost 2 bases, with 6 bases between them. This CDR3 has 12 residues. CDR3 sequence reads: CASSTEQETQYF. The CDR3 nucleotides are TGTGCCAGCTCAACAGAGCAAGAGACCCAGTACTTC.

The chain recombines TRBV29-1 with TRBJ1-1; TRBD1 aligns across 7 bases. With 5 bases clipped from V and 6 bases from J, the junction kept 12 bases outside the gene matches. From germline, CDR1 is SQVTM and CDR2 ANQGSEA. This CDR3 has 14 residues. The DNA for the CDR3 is TGCAGCGTTTTATCGACAGGGAGAAGTCCTGAAGCTTTCTTT. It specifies CSVLSTGRSPEAFF.

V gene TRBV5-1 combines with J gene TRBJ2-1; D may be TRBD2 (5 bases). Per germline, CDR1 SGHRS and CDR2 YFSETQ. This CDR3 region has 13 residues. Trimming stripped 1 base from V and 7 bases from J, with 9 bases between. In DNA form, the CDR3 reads TGCGCCAGCAGCTTGCGGGGAGTGAATGAGCAGTTCTTC. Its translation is CASSLRGVNEQFF.

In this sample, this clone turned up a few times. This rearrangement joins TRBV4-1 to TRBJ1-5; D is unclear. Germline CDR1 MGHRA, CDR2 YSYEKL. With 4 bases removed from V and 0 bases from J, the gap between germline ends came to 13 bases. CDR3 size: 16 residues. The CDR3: CASSPSGIGSNQPQHF. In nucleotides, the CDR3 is TGCGCCAGCAGCCCATCGGGGATTGGTAGCAATCAGCCCCAGCATTTT.

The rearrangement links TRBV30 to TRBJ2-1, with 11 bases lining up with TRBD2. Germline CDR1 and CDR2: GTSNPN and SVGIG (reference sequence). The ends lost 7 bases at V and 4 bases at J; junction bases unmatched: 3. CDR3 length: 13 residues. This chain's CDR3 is CASGTSGYNEQFF. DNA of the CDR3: TGTGCCTCCGGGACTAGCGGTTACAATGAGCAGTTCTTC.

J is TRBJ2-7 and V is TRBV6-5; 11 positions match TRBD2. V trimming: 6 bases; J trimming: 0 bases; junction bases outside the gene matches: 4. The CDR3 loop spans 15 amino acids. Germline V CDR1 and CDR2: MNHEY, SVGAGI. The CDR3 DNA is TGTGCCAGCAGAACCACTAGCGGGAGCTCCTACGAGCAGTACTTC. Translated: CASRTTSGSSYEQYF.

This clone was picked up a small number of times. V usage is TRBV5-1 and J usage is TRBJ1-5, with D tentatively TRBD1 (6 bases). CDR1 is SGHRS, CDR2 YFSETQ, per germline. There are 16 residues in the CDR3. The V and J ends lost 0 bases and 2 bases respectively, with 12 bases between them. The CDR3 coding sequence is TGCGCCAGCAGCTTGGGGGGGGGCCAAGGCAATCAGCCCCAGCATTTT. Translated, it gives CASSLGGGQGNQPQHF. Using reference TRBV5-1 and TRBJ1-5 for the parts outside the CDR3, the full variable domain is KAGVTQTPRYLIKTRGQQVTLSCSPISGHRSVSWYQQTPGQGLQFLFEYFSETQRNKGNFPGRFSGRQFSNSRSEMNVSTLELGDSALYLCASSLGGGQGNQPQHFGDGTRLSIL.

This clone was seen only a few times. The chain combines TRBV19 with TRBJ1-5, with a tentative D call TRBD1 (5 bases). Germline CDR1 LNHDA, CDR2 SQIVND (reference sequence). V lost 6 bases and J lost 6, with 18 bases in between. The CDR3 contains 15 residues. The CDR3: CASRSRAGNGQPQHF. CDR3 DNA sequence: TGTGCCAGTAGATCAAGGGCAGGGAACGGTCAGCCCCAGCATTTT.

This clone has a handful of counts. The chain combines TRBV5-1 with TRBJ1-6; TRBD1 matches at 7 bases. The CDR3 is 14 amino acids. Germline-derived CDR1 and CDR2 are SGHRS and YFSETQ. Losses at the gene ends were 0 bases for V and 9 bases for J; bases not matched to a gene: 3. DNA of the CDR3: TGCGCCAGCAGCTTGGGACAGGGTGTTTCACCCCTCCACTTT. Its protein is CASSLGQGVSPLHF.

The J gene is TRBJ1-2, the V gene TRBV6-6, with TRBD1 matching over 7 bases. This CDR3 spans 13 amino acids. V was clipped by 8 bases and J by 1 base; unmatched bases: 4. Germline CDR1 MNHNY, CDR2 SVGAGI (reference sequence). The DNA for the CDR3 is TGTGCCAGCCGCCGGGACAGTAACTATGGCTACACCTTC. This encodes CASRRDSNYGYTF.

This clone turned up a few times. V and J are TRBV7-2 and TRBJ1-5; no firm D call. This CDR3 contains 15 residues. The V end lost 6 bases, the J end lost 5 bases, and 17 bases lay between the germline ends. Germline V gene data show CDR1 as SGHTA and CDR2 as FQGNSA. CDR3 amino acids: CASSTVSGRDQPQHF. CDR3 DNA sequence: TGTGCCAGCAGTACCGTCTCGGGGAGGGATCAGCCCCAGCATTTT.

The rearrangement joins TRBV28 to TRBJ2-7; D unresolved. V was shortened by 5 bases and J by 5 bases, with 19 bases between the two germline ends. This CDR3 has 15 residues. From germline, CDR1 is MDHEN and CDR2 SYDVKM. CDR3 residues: CASSPHATQTNEQYF. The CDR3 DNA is TGTGCCAGCAGTCCACACGCGACACAAACCAACGAGCAGTACTTC.

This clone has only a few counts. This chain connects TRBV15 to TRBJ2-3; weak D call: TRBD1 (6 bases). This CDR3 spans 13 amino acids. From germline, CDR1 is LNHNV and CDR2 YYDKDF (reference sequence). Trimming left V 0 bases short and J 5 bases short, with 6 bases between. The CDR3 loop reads CATSRDRGDTQYF. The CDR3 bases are TGTGCCACCAGCAGAGACAGGGGAGATACGCAGTATTTT.